The 28 T cell receptor beta chains below all came from one sample that was sequenced in a study of T cell responses to AZD1222 COVID-19 vaccine. The table came from immunoSEQ multiplex PCR; TCRdb's copy has only in-frame clones and leaves some out. Altogether over 100,000 clones are present, 87% being singletons, with the ten largest covering 2% to 3%. This specimen was peripheral blood, taken 28 days after the second AZD1222 dose. The receptor set was obtained from an adult who received the AZD1222 COVID-19 vaccine.

On this clone itself: Its ends do not fully match the called genes, so a read error is possible. This chain links TRBV9 with TRBJ1-3; 9 nucleotides align to TRBD1. This CDR3 has 16 residues. Per germline, CDR1 SGDLS and CDR2 YYNGEE. CDR3: CASSITGGSGGNAIYF. As DNA, the CDR3 is TGTGCCAGCAGCATTACAGGGGGCTCAGGAGGAAACGCCATATATTTT.

The V gene is TRBV19, the J gene TRBJ1-2; possibly TRBD1 for D (5 bases). Germline V gives CDR1 LNHDA, CDR2 SQIVND (reference sequence). This CDR3 region has 14 residues. Between the trimmed V and J ends, which lost 5 bases and 7 bases, there was a span of 17 bases. CDR3 DNA sequence: TGTGCCAGTAGTCCCCAATGGGGGACTTCTGGCTACACCTTC. Translating it yields CASSPQWGTSGYTF.

The rearrangement links TRBV7-2 to TRBJ2-1; 9 positions match TRBD1. The CDR3 is 14 amino acids. Germline V gene sequence: CDR1 SGHTA, CDR2 FQGNSA. V lost 5 bases and J lost 7; bases outside the gene matches: 6. Written as DNA, the CDR3 is TGTGCCAGCAGCCCATGGACAGGGGTGAATGAGCAGTTCTTC. This sequence encodes CASSPWTGVNEQFF. Complete variable domain (other parts from reference TRBV7-2 and TRBJ2-1): GAGVSQSPSNKVTEKGKDVELRCDPISGHTALYWYRQSLGQGLEFLIYFQGNSAPDKSGLPSDRFSAERTGGSVSTLTIQRTQQEDSAVYLCASSPWTGVNEQFFGPGTRLTVL.

This clone showed up just once. The rearrangement links TRBV6-2 or TRBV6-3 to TRBJ2-1; 8 positions agree with TRBD2. CDR3 length equals 14 residues. V lost 4 bases to trimming and J lost 5 bases; unmatched junction nucleotides: 4. Germline-derived CDR1 and CDR2 are MNHEY and SVGEGT. The CDR3 region is CASSLGTRNNEQFF. The CDR3 DNA sequence: TGTGCCAGCAGTTTGGGGACTAGAAACAATGAGCAGTTCTTC.

In DNA, the CDR3 is TGTGCCAGCAGCTCCAGGAGGGGGGTTCAGAATGAAAAACTGTTTTTT. It specifies CASSSRRGVQNEKLFF. The chain is built from TRBV5-6 and TRBJ1-4; possibly TRBD1 for D (6 bases). Germline-derived CDR1 and CDR2 are SGHDT and YYEEEE. The CDR3 is made up of 16 amino acids. Trimming left V 3 bases short and J 5 bases short, with 17 bases between.

V usage is TRBV25-1 and J usage is TRBJ1-1, with 7 bases matching TRBD1. J gave up 0 bases and V 4 bases, and 14 bases lay outside the gene matches. This CDR3 is 18 amino acids long. Germline assignment: CDR1 MGHDK and CDR2 SYGVNS. CDR3 region: CASSARRDPGGMNTEAFF. DNA of the CDR3: TGTGCCAGCAGTGCCCGACGGGACCCAGGGGGTATGAACACTGAAGCTTTCTTT.

For this clone: One end of the junction fails to match germline, which may point to a read error. V usage is TRBV13 and J usage is TRBJ2-6, with D perhaps matching TRBD1 (6 bases). Germline loops: CDR1 PRHDT, CDR2 FYEKMQ (reference sequence). This CDR3 spans 16 amino acids. The CDR3 nucleotides read TGTGCCAGCACCTTACAGGGTTCCTCTGGGGCCAACGTCCTGACTTTC. Translated: CASTLQGSSGANVLTF.

V and J are TRBV6-5 and TRBJ1-1, with D hard to call. This CDR3 is 14 amino acids long. Germline-derived CDR1 and CDR2 are MNHEY and SVGAGI. The germline V and J ends were trimmed by 7 bases and 0 bases, with 12 bases remaining between them. As DNA, the CDR3 is TGTGCCAGCACCGGTCCGGGCCTGAACACTGAAGCTTTCTTT. Its translation: CASTGPGLNTEAFF.

The rearrangement uses TRBV7-6 and TRBJ1-6; a possible D gene is TRBD1 (5 bases). Germline V gene data show CDR1 as SGHVS and CDR2 as FNYEAQ. Trimming took 5 bases from V and 9 from J, leaving 17 bases between them. The CDR3 runs to 15 residues. The chain's CDR3 is CASSPGGGIGSPLHF. In DNA, the CDR3 is TGTGCCAGCAGCCCCGGGGGGGGGATTGGTTCACCCCTCCACTTT.

The chain couples TRBV11-2 to TRBJ1-5; D not certain. The CDR3 contains 13 residues. The ends were cut back, 5 bases at V and 2 bases at J, with 7 bases in the middle. Germline CDR1 and CDR2: SGHAT and FQNNGV. In nucleotides, the CDR3 is TGTGCCAGCAGCCTCGCGCGCAATCAGCCCCAGCATTTT. It encodes CASSLARNQPQHF.

The V call is TRBV7-2, the J call TRBJ2-2, with 9 bases identical to TRBD2. The trim removed 3 bases at V and 6 bases at J, leaving 5 bases unmatched. Germline CDR1 SGHTA, CDR2 FQGNSA. The CDR3 consists of 15 residues. The CDR3 nucleotides read TGTGCCAGCAGCTTCGGCGGGAGGGGGTCCGGGGAGCTGTTTTTT. The encoded protein is CASSFGGRGSGELFF.

J is TRBJ2-1 and V is TRBV5-6; D is unclear. V was pared by 2 bases and J by 1 base, with 10 bases between. The CDR3 covers 15 residues. Per the germline V gene, CDR1 is SGHDT and CDR2 is YYEEEE. The CDR3: CASSFNPQSYNEQFF. In nucleotides, the CDR3 is TGTGCCAGCAGCTTCAACCCGCAGTCCTACAATGAGCAGTTCTTC.

The gene calls are TRBV3-1 (or the pseudogene TRBV3-2) and TRBJ1-2; D unresolved. The germline CDR1 and CDR2 sequences are LGHDT and YNNKEL (reference sequence). The CDR3 totals 14 residues. Trimming stripped 6 bases from V and 1 base from J, with 12 bases between. The CDR3 reads CASSRGPNNYGYTF. CDR3 DNA: TGTGCCAGCAGTCGCGGGCCTAATAACTATGGCTACACCTTC.

The chain links TRBV28 to TRBJ1-5; no definite D call. Germline CDR1 and CDR2: MDHEN and SYDVKM. Trimming took 9 bases from V and 4 from J, leaving 10 bases between them. This CDR3 has 12 residues. The CDR3 bases are TGTGCCAGTCGTACTCCTAATCAGCCCCAGCATTTT. Translation: CASRTPNQPQHF.

Concerning this clone: The germline gene is not matched at one end of the junction; a read error may be the cause. V is TRBV6-5 and J is TRBJ1-1; D gene ambiguous. Germline V gene sequence: CDR1 MNHEY, CDR2 SVGAGI. The CDR3 contains 11 residues. As DNA, the CDR3 is TGTGCCAGCAACCTGAACACTGAAGTTTTCTTT. This codes for CASNLNTEVFF.

The chain combines TRBV7-9 with TRBJ2-3; D possibly corresponds to TRBD2 (6 bases). V shed 2 bases and J shed 3 bases, with 12 bases lying between them. This CDR3 comprises 15 residues. CDR1 is SEHNR, CDR2 FQNEAQ, per germline (reference sequence). The CDR3 DNA follows: TGTGCCAGCAGCTTATACAGCGGGTCAACAGATACGCAGTATTTT. It is translated as CASSLYSGSTDTQYF.

This chain uses TRBV9 with TRBJ1-2, with a weak D call TRBD1 (5 bases). This CDR3 has 15 residues. The V end was cut by 0 bases, the J end by 3 bases, with 12 bases between. Germline CDR1 and CDR2: SGDLS and YYNGEE. The CDR3 DNA is TGTGCCAGCAGCGTAGCAGCACGGGGCGACTATGGCTACACCTTC. It translates to CASSVAARGDYGYTF.

This chain joins TRBV28 and TRBJ1-6; a weak D match, TRBD1 (5 bases). Trimming removed 6 bases from V and 7 bases from J, with 13 bases in between. In germline, CDR1 is MDHEN, CDR2 SYDVKM. This CDR3 has 14 amino acids. The CDR3 here is CASRRDPGNSPLHF. In DNA, the CDR3 is TGTGCCAGCAGACGGGACCCGGGGAATTCACCCCTCCACTTT. Full variable domain (outside the CDR3, taken from reference TRBV28 and TRBJ1-6): DVKVTQSSRYLVKRTGEKVFLECVQDMDHENMFWYRQDPGLGLRLIYFSYDVKMKEKGDIPEGYSVSREKKERFSLILESASTNQTSMYLCASRRDPGNSPLHFGNGTRLTVT.

The chain combines TRBV12-3 or TRBV12-4 with TRBJ1-5; D gene uncertain. V lost 1 base to trimming and J lost 12 bases, with 10 bases between them. There are 12 residues in the CDR3. The CDR3 bases are TGTGCCAGCAGTTTAGAGGTCAGACTCCAGCATTTT. Translated: CASSLEVRLQHF.

V is TRBV7-2 and J is TRBJ1-2; no definite D call. Germline CDR1 and CDR2: SGHTA and FQGNSA. Trimming pared 4 bases from V and 8 bases from J, leaving 14 bases between. The CDR3 sequence is 13 residues long. CDR3 bases: TGTGCCAGCAGCTACCGGACTGCTACGGGCTACACCTTC. This gives the protein CASSYRTATGYTF.

The J gene is TRBJ2-7, the V gene TRBV5-8; a weak D match, TRBD1 (6 bases). Trimming left V 0 bases short and J 6 bases short, with 16 bases between. The CDR3 consists of 15 residues. Germline assignment: CDR1 SGHTS and CDR2 YDEGEE. The CDR3 sequence: CASSLARDTLSEQYF. CDR3 coding DNA: TGTGCCAGCAGCTTGGCCCGGGACACCCTCTCCGAGCAGTACTTC. The full variable domain, completed using reference TRBV5-8 and TRBJ2-7, is EAGVTQSPTHLIKTRGQQATLRCSPISGHTSVYWYQQALGLGLQFLLWYDEGEERNRGNFPPRFSGRQFPNYSSELNVNALELEDSALYLCASSLARDTLSEQYFGPGTRLTVT.

The V call is TRBV10-3, the J call TRBJ1-6; 8 positions match TRBD1. The V gene's germline CDR1 is ENHRY and CDR2 SYGVKD. The CDR3 loop spans 13 amino acids. V lost 8 bases, J lost 6 bases, and 3 bases stayed unmatched. The CDR3 reads CAIGTGGNSPLHF. The CDR3 DNA is TGTGCCATCGGAACAGGGGGTAATTCACCCCTCCACTTT.

This chain joins TRBV18 and TRBJ1-5; D not resolved. The V end lost 3 bases, the J end lost 5 bases, and 11 bases lay between the germline ends. CDR1 is KGHSH, CDR2 LQKENI, per germline. The CDR3 is 14 amino acids. The CDR3 nucleotides are TGTGCCAGCTCACCTATGAATGGAGATCAGCCCCAGCATTTT. Amino acid sequence: CASSPMNGDQPQHF.

The chain joins TRBV5-1 to TRBJ1-3; 9 bases are a match to TRBD1. The CDR3 has 16 residues. V was pared by 4 bases and J by 7 bases, with 12 bases of the junction left unmatched. Germline-derived CDR1 and CDR2 are SGHRS and YFSETQ. This CDR3 reads CASSALRQGVGNTIYF. In DNA, the CDR3 is TGCGCCAGCAGCGCCCTGAGACAGGGGGTAGGGAACACCATATATTTT.

This clone showed up just once. This chain links TRBV2 with TRBJ2-7; the D is unclear. V lost 6 bases and J lost 10, with 16 bases in between. Germline V lookup: CDR1 SNHLY, CDR2 FYNNEI. The CDR3 totals 12 residues. The CDR3 here is CASSLISENQYF. CDR3 bases: TGTGCCAGCAGCCTAATAAGTGAGAACCAGTACTTC. Based on the CDR3 plus reference TRBV2 and TRBJ2-7, the full variable domain is EPEVTQTPSHQVTQMGQEVILRCVPISNHLYFYWYRQILGQKVEFLVSFYNNEISEKSEIFDDQFSVERPDGSNFTLKIRSTKLEDSAMYFCASSLISENQYFGPGTRLTVT.

Written as DNA, the CDR3 is TGCGCCAGCAGCTCAGTGCCCCAAACCCACTATGGCTACACCTTC. Its translation is CASSSVPQTHYGYTF. J is TRBJ1-2 and V is TRBV4-1; D uncertain. V lost 5 bases and J 3 bases, leaving 16 bases between the germline ends. This CDR3 comprises 15 residues. Per germline, CDR1 MGHRA and CDR2 YSYEKL.

The V gene is TRBV2, the J gene TRBJ2-3; 9 bases agree with TRBD1. The ends lost 4 bases at V and 4 bases at J; junction bases unmatched: 6. The germline gives CDR1 SNHLY, CDR2 FYNNEI. This CDR3 spans 15 amino acids. CDR3 in amino acids: CASSVDRGAADTQYF. The CDR3 DNA follows: TGTGCCAGCAGTGTGGACAGGGGAGCGGCAGATACGCAGTATTTT.

This chain connects TRBV5-4 to TRBJ1-2, with a weak D call TRBD1 (5 bases). The CDR3 contains 15 residues. CDR1 and CDR2 (germline): SGHNT, YYREEE (reference sequence). The ends were cut back, 2 bases at V and 4 bases at J, with 15 bases in the middle. The CDR3 sequence: CASSLKGDKGYGYTF. The DNA of the CDR3 is TGTGCCAGCAGCTTAAAAGGGGATAAGGGCTATGGCTACACCTTC.